This TCR beta chain was sequenced during a study of preoperative IRX-2 immunotherapy in early breast cancer (dated by TCRdb to between 2017 and 2020). Notes on this clone: Its antigen specificity is not known. Base qualities are not at hand, and no much larger clone is one base apart.

What this sample's treatment or condition label stands for: preoperative locoregional IRX-2 cytokine immunotherapy. The samples were obtained from a phase Ib study that tested preoperative, locoregional IRX-2 cytokine immunotherapy designed to prime immune responses. Donors were patients with early-stage breast cancer who received IRX-2 before surgery. V is trimmed back by 6 bases and J by 3 bases, and the junction contains 6 bases that no gene match accounts for. The CDR3, cysteine through phenylalanine, is 15 amino acids long. Only the CDR3 part of the read is kept: 45 bases, read in frame from the first base. CDR1 and CDR2 (SSHAT, FNYEAQ) derive from the germline V gene (reference sequence). Libraries were prepared through the immunoSEQ multiplex PCR assay. The source is immuneACCESS, and TCRdb retained only in-frame sequences with V and J called. Part of the clones is not carried over; for the studies checked, unresolved V genes explain less than half of this, and the remainder is unexplained. The sample yields around 10,000 clones; around 85% were counted once. About 6% of the sample is in the top ten clones.

The sequenced sample was lymph node tissue, obtained before IRX-2 immunotherapy. This TCR came from a human donor with breast cancer. The chain is encoded by TRBV7-7 joined to TRBJ2-1; 9 nucleotides in the junction match TRBD2. The DNA is as follows: TGTGCCAGCAGGGCGGGACTAGCTGGCTACAATGAGCAGTTCTTC. It specifies CASRAGLAGYNEQFF.